These 10 T cell receptor beta chains were all obtained from the same sample, sequenced in a study of T-cell memory formation after mild COVID-19. One entry per CDR3 protein, called by TCRdb with MiXCR from the 5' RACE reads. The data show just over 60,000 distinct CDR3 sequences, with around 10% seen just once and approximately 1% held by the top ten. The sample taken for sequencing was PBMCs or a T cell subset sorted from them (not recorded which). Receptor source: a man aged 18-30 years who had mild COVID-19 (a few samples of this study predate the infection). Cell type and time point are not known.

There are many counts of this clonotype. The chain uses TRBV18 and TRBJ2-1, with 9 positions matching TRBD1. The V segment lost 3 bases and the J segment 7 bases; nucleotides outside the gene matches: 10. The germline CDR1 and CDR2 sequences are KGHSH and LQKENI. The CDR3 loop spans 16 amino acids. Written as DNA, the CDR3 is TGTGCCAGCTCACCTACCGGGACAGGGTTAGGGAATGAGCAGTTCTTC. It translates to CASSPTGTGLGNEQFF.

This clonotype turned up a few times. V is TRBV5-1 and J is TRBJ2-3, with D possibly TRBD1 on 5 matching bases. The CDR3 covers 13 residues. Germline CDR1 is SGHRS and CDR2 is YFSETQ. Trimming pared 0 bases from V and 13 bases from J, leaving 15 bases between. The CDR3 here is CASSLDKDLGEYF. The DNA for the CDR3 is TGCGCCAGCAGCTTGGATAAGGACCTAGGGGAGTATTTT.

Notes on this clonotype: A much larger clone sits a single nucleotide away, making a read error possible. The chain couples TRBV5-1 to TRBJ2-1; D is undetermined. The length of the CDR3 is 15 residues. Germline CDR1 is SGHRS and CDR2 is YFSETQ. V was cut by 3 bases and J by 6 bases, with 16 bases left in between. CDR3 sequence: CASSWAIGSLNEQFF. CDR3 in DNA: TGCGCCAGCAGCTGGGCCATTGGTAGCCTCAATGAGCAGTTCTTC.

This clonotype has ten or more counts. CDR3 sequence reads: CSARQGNTGELFF. As DNA, the CDR3 is TGCAGTGCTAGGCAGGGTAACACCGGGGAGCTGTTTTTT. The chain recombines TRBV20-1 with TRBJ2-2, with a tentative D call TRBD1 (5 bases). Deletions cut 3 bases from V and 2 bases from J, with 7 bases between. The germline V gene has CDR1 DFQATT and CDR2 SNEGSKA (reference sequence). The CDR3 extends over 13 amino acids.

There are many counts of this clonotype. The gene calls are TRBV4-3 and TRBJ1-6; 7 bases are a match to TRBD1. The J segment lost 7 bases and the V segment lost 2 bases, leaving 8 bases of the junction unmatched. From germline, CDR1 is LGHNA and CDR2 YSLEER. The CDR3 is made up of 16 amino acids. The CDR3 protein is CASSQLTGTANSPLHF. In DNA, the CDR3 is TGCGCCAGCAGCCAACTCACCGGGACAGCGAATTCACCCCTCCACTTT.

This clonotype has just a few counts. The chain joins TRBV14 to TRBJ2-5; no firm D call. The CDR3 loop spans 16 amino acids. Germline CDR1 and CDR2: SGHDN and FVKESK. With 3 bases removed from V and 0 bases from J, the gap between germline ends came to 14 bases. This CDR3 is CASSQSPRKNQETQYF. Written as DNA, the CDR3 is TGTGCCAGCAGCCAGTCCCCCCGTAAGAACCAAGAGACCCAGTACTTC.

The rearrangement links TRBV5-1 to TRBJ1-4; weak D call: TRBD1 (6 bases). This CDR3 is built from 15 residues. Germline lookup yields CDR1 SGHRS and CDR2 YFSETQ. With 2 bases removed from V and 1 base from J, the gap between germline ends came to 9 bases. The CDR3 region is CASSLGQITNEKLFF. The CDR3 coding sequence is TGCGCCAGCAGCTTAGGACAGATAACTAATGAAAAACTGTTTTTT.

This clonotype has a handful of counts. J is TRBJ1-1 and V is TRBV7-8, with D maybe TRBD1 (5 bases). Trimming left V 3 bases short and J 1 base short, with 9 bases between. There are 14 residues in the CDR3. The germline gives CDR1 SGHVS, CDR2 FQNEAQ. The CDR3 here is CASSFGARNTEAFF. As DNA, the CDR3 is TGTGCCAGCAGCTTTGGGGCGAGGAACACTGAAGCTTTCTTT.

This chain joins TRBV20-1 and TRBJ2-7, with D possibly being TRBD1 (7 bases). Germline V CDR1 and CDR2: DFQATT, SNEGSKA (reference sequence). The CDR3 loop spans 15 amino acids. Trimming took 1 base from V and 6 from J, leaving 19 bases between them. CDR3 DNA sequence: TGCAGTGCTAGAGGGGGCAGGGGGGTTAGTGGCGAGCAGTACTTC. This codes for CSARGGRGVSGEQYF.

CDR3 residues: CAISHQYTEAFF. The CDR3 DNA sequence: TGTGCCATCAGTCACCAGTACACTGAAGCTTTCTTT. The chain joins TRBV10-3 to TRBJ1-1; D is unresolved. Germline V gene sequence: CDR1 ENHRY, CDR2 SYGVKD. CDR3 length: 12 residues. Between the trimmed V and J ends, which lost 5 bases and 3 bases, there was a span of 7 bases.